The 29 T cell receptor beta chains reported below all come from one sample, sequenced in a study of T-cell reconstitution after alpha-beta-depleted transplantation in children (TCRdb year 2016). This specimen's treatment or condition label, per the study, means: allogeneic hematopoietic cell transplantation with graft depleted of TCRalphabeta T cells and CD19 B cells. Library preparation used PCR. The sequencer was an Illumina HiSeq 2500. Molecular barcoding was employed in the preparation of TCR libraries, with unique molecular identifiers being used to normalize TCRbeta repertoire quantification. TCRdb redid the processing of the public reads, applying fastp at Q25 and MiXCR, and retained in-frame beta chains. Every CDR3 protein is listed once, alongside the most common genes and DNA of its rows. The sample table shows around 130,000 distinct CDR3 sequences, and roughly 9.7% are seen once. About 25% of the sample belongs to the ten largest clones.

Specimen: PBMCs, mostly from graft donor cells, collected 180 days after TCRalphabeta/CD19-depleted stem cell transplant. These receptors all stem from a girl under three years old who had a stem cell transplant for combined immunodeficiency, so the T cells may come from the graft donor.

The chain recombines TRBV5-6 with TRBJ2-1; 10 bases map to TRBD2. CDR1 SGHDT and CDR2 YYEEEE come from the germline V gene. V lost 0 bases to trimming and J lost 4 bases; unmatched junction nucleotides: 7. This CDR3 contains 17 residues. The CDR3 nucleotides are TGTGCCAGCAGCTTGGTCCCTAGCGGGAGACTTTACAATGAGCAGTTCTTC. Its protein product is CASSLVPSGRLYNEQFF. The variable domain in full, completed from reference TRBV5-6 and TRBJ2-1, reads DAGVTQSPTHLIKTRGQQVTLRCSPKSGHDTVSWYQQALGQGPQFIFQYYEEEERQRGNFPDRFSGHQFPNYSSELNVNALLLGDSALYLCASSLVPSGRLYNEQFFGPGTRLTVL.

In this sample, this clonotype turned up many times. The gene calls are TRBV10-3 and TRBJ1-5, with 7 bases aligning to TRBD1. Germline CDR1 ENHRY, CDR2 SYGVKD. The V gene end was trimmed by 10 bases and the J gene end by 7 bases; junction bases not matched to a gene: 10. CDR3 length: 13 amino acids. The CDR3 sequence: CATRDSLGQPQHF. The CDR3 DNA sequence: TGTGCCACCAGGGACAGCCTCGGGCAGCCCCAGCATTTT.

The chain employs TRBV12-3 or TRBV12-4 and TRBJ2-3; 9 nucleotides align to TRBD2. This CDR3 is built from 15 residues. V gave up 5 bases and J gave up 2 bases; unmatched junction bases: 5. CDR3 in amino acids: CASSPTSGPTDTQYF. The CDR3 bases are TGTGCCAGCAGTCCCACTAGCGGGCCCACAGATACGCAGTATTTT.

This clonotype was detected a few times. The chain employs TRBV6-2 or TRBV6-3 and TRBJ2-5; D perhaps matches TRBD2 (5 bases). CDR1 is MNHEY and CDR2 is SVGEGT in the germline V gene. The CDR3 is 13 amino acids. V gave up 10 bases and J gave up 1 base, with 13 bases separating them. The CDR3: CATRQTTQETQYF. In DNA form, the CDR3 reads TGTGCCACCCGTCAGACTACCCAAGAGACCCAGTACTTC.

This clonotype showed up just a few times. The chain has TRBV29-1 and TRBJ2-7; 7 bases fit TRBD1. With 4 bases clipped from V and 10 bases from J, the junction kept 7 bases outside the gene matches. Germline V gives CDR1 SQVTM, CDR2 ANQGSEA. This CDR3 region has 11 residues. CDR3 residues: CSVGTGQNQYF. DNA for the CDR3: TGCAGCGTTGGGACAGGTCAAAACCAGTACTTC.

This clonotype was counted at least ten times. This chain uses TRBV6-1 with TRBJ1-3, with TRBD1 matching over 7 bases. CDR3 length: 16 residues. From germline, CDR1 is MNHNS and CDR2 SASEGT. The ends lost 5 bases at V and 0 bases at J; junction bases unmatched: 7. The CDR3 nucleotides read TGTGCCAGCAGTAGGAATGACAGGGCCTCTGGAAACACCATATATTTT. It translates to CASSRNDRASGNTIYF.

The rearrangement uses TRBV7-8 and TRBJ2-5; 13 positions match TRBD2. J lost 4 bases, V lost 4 bases, and 9 bases had no gene match. Germline V lookup: CDR1 SGHVS, CDR2 FQNEAQ. This CDR3 is built from 17 residues. CDR3 sequence: CASSSVGTSGMGETQYF. The CDR3 nucleotides read TGTGCCAGCAGCTCAGTCGGGACTAGCGGGATGGGAGAGACCCAGTACTTC.

V gene TRBV20-1 combines with J gene TRBJ1-4; TRBD1 agrees at 7 bases. The CDR3 consists of 13 residues. V gave up 4 bases and J gave up 8 bases; unmatched junction bases: 7. Germline V gives CDR1 DFQATT, CDR2 SNEGSKA (reference sequence). CDR3 amino acids: CSAKSQGGEKLFF. In nucleotides, the CDR3 is TGCAGTGCTAAGTCCCAGGGGGGAGAAAAACTGTTTTTT.

The chain employs TRBV20-1 and TRBJ2-5, with 7 positions matching TRBD2. The germline V gene encodes CDR1 DFQATT and CDR2 SNEGSKA (reference sequence). The CDR3 spans 15 residues. The J segment lost 3 bases and the V segment lost 0 bases, leaving 7 bases of the junction unmatched. In DNA form, the CDR3 reads TGCAGTGCTAGAGATCCTGCTAGCGGCAAAGAGACCCAGTACTTC. Protein sequence: CSARDPASGKETQYF.

This clonotype was recorded many times. This sequence joins TRBV10-3 and TRBJ1-1; tentative D call: TRBD1 (5 bases). The CDR3 is 13 amino acids. Trimming shortened V by 6 bases and J by 2 bases, and 10 bases separated the two germline ends. Germline V gene lookup returns CDR1 ENHRY and CDR2 SYGVKD. CDR3 nucleotide sequence: TGTGCCATCAGCCTAACAGGTAACACTGAAGCTTTCTTT. As protein: CAISLTGNTEAFF.

The V call is TRBV20-1, the J call TRBJ2-3, with 9 bases identical to TRBD2. This CDR3 is built from 16 residues. Germline CDR1 is DFQATT and CDR2 is SNEGSKA (reference sequence). V trimming: 0 bases; J trimming: 3 bases; junction bases outside the gene matches: 7. The CDR3 DNA sequence: TGCAGTGCTAGAGATATTCGAACTAGCGGGACAGATACGCAGTATTTT. Protein sequence: CSARDIRTSGTDTQYF.

The V gene is TRBV25-1, the J gene TRBJ2-3, with a weak D call TRBD2 (5 bases). This CDR3 is built from 14 residues. Germline values: CDR1 MGHDK, CDR2 SYGVNS. Trimming stripped 3 bases from V and 5 bases from J, with 12 bases between. CDR3 coding DNA: TGTGCCAGCAGTGAGTCCGGCCGGGAAGATACGCAGTATTTT. It specifies CASSESGREDTQYF. Complete variable domain (other parts from reference TRBV25-1 and TRBJ2-3): EADIYQTPRYLVIGTGKKITLECSQTMGHDKMYWYQQDPGMELHLIHYSYGVNSTEKGDLSSESTVSRIRTEHFPLTLESARPSHTSQYLCASSESGREDTQYFGPGTRLTVL.

This clonotype was observed a handful of times. The chain has TRBV10-3 and TRBJ2-1; 8 positions agree with TRBD2. The CDR3 totals 13 residues. Germline CDR1 ENHRY, CDR2 SYGVKD. The J segment lost 4 bases and the V segment lost 8 bases, leaving 4 bases of the junction unmatched. The CDR3 sequence: CAIDAGGYNEQFF. The CDR3 coding sequence is TGTGCCATCGATGCGGGGGGTTACAATGAGCAGTTCTTC.

The J gene is TRBJ2-4, the V gene TRBV12-3 or TRBV12-4; D ambiguous. The germline V and J ends were trimmed by 3 bases and 0 bases, with 9 bases remaining between them. The CDR3 loop spans 15 amino acids. The CDR3 region is CASSFGFLAKNIQYF. CDR3 DNA: TGTGCCAGCAGTTTCGGGTTCCTAGCCAAAAACATTCAGTACTTC.

The chain recombines TRBV20-1 with TRBJ2-1, with 7 bases that match TRBD2. V lost 0 bases and J lost 12; bases outside the gene matches: 5. From germline, CDR1 is DFQATT and CDR2 SNEGSKA (reference sequence). There are 12 residues in the CDR3. The CDR3 protein is CSARDLGRGQFF. Here the CDR3 DNA reads TGCAGTGCTAGAGATTTGGGGAGGGGGCAGTTCTTC.

In this sample, this clonotype turned up a few times. The genes are TRBV5-6 and TRBJ1-1, with D tentatively TRBD1 (6 bases). Trimming removed 1 base from V and 8 bases from J, with 9 bases in between. The V gene's germline CDR1 is SGHDT and CDR2 YYEEEE. CDR3 length: 12 amino acids. CDR3 sequence: CASSLQGREAFF. DNA for the CDR3: TGTGCCAGCAGCTTGCAGGGGCGGGAAGCTTTCTTT.

This clonotype was seen more than once but under ten times. The chain couples TRBV29-1 to TRBJ2-3; 7 nucleotides agree with TRBD1. This CDR3 comprises 10 residues. The V gene's germline CDR1 is SQVTM and CDR2 ANQGSEA. The CDR3 reads CSTGADTQYF. The CDR3 DNA reads as TGCAGTACAGGGGCAGATACGCAGTATTTT.

This clonotype was seen many times. The gene calls are TRBV12-3 or TRBV12-4 and TRBJ1-4; D is unclear. Deletions cut 3 bases from V and 7 bases from J, with 9 bases between. This CDR3 is 13 amino acids long. CDR3 sequence reads: CASSFSWGEKLFF. CDR3 coding DNA: TGTGCCAGCAGTTTCTCCTGGGGTGAAAAACTGTTTTTT.

In its sample, this clonotype was seen a few times. The CDR3 here is CSAVKAGENTGELFF. DNA of the CDR3: TGCAGTGCCGTTAAAGCGGGGGAGAACACCGGGGAGCTGTTTTTT. V is TRBV20-1 and J is TRBJ2-2; 8 nucleotides line up with TRBD2. The CDR3 is 15 residues long. Germline V lookup: CDR1 DFQATT, CDR2 SNEGSKA (reference sequence). V gave up 6 bases and J gave up 1 base; unmatched junction bases: 7.

The gene calls are TRBV20-1 and TRBJ2-7; 7 nucleotides match TRBD2. The germline CDR1 and CDR2 sequences are DFQATT and SNEGSKA (reference sequence). This CDR3 has 14 residues. J was trimmed by 5 bases and V by 3 bases; bases with no gene match: 10. The CDR3 region is CSASPAGTGHEQYF. In DNA form, the CDR3 reads TGCAGTGCTAGTCCAGCGGGGACCGGGCACGAGCAGTACTTC.

In its sample, this clonotype was seen a few times. This chain links TRBV29-1 with TRBJ2-6, with D hard to call. The CDR3 covers 13 residues. V dropped 4 bases and J dropped 0 bases, with 4 bases sitting between them. Germline V gene data show CDR1 as SQVTM and CDR2 as ANQGSEA. The CDR3, as DNA: TGCAGCGTTGTGAACTCTGGGGCCAACGTCCTGACTTTC. It translates to CSVVNSGANVLTF.

This clonotype was detected only a few times. The gene calls are TRBV29-1 and TRBJ1-1; a weak D match, TRBD1 (5 bases). The germline V gene encodes CDR1 SQVTM and CDR2 ANQGSEA. CDR3 length: 13 residues. V shed 6 bases and J shed 5 bases, with 16 bases lying between them. CDR3 residues: CSVAGTGGTEAFF. The CDR3 DNA follows: TGCAGCGTCGCCGGGACTGGGGGAACTGAAGCTTTCTTT.

This clonotype was seen a few times. CDR3 nucleotide sequence: TGTGCCAGCAGCCAAGGGCCTAGCGGGTACTACGAGCAGTACTTC. Residues: CASSQGPSGYYEQYF. The rearrangement links TRBV3-1 to TRBJ2-7; 8 bases are a match to TRBD2. Losses at the gene ends were 1 base for V and 3 bases for J; bases not matched to a gene: 5. The germline gives CDR1 LGHDT, CDR2 YNNKEL (reference sequence). The CDR3 length is 15 residues.

V is TRBV7-2 and J is TRBJ2-1, with D uncertain. Germline assignment: CDR1 SGHTA and CDR2 FQGNSA. Trimming took off 8 bases at V and 4 bases at J, with 15 bases between the two ends. The CDR3 spans 14 residues. This CDR3 reads CASLERQTYNEQFF. CDR3 DNA sequence: TGTGCCAGCCTCGAGAGGCAGACGTACAATGAGCAGTTCTTC.

This clonotype has just a few counts. The V gene is TRBV5-6, the J gene TRBJ2-7; TRBD1 is a possible D gene (7 bases). The CDR3 totals 12 residues. The germline V and J ends were trimmed by 4 bases and 6 bases, with 11 bases remaining between them. Germline CDR1 reads SGHDT; CDR2 reads YYEEEE. The CDR3 coding sequence is TGTGCCAGCAGCCAGGGGGGAGGCGAGCAGTACTTC. This translates into CASSQGGGEQYF. The whole variable domain, filled in from reference TRBV5-6 and TRBJ2-7, reads DAGVTQSPTHLIKTRGQQVTLRCSPKSGHDTVSWYQQALGQGPQFIFQYYEEEERQRGNFPDRFSGHQFPNYSSELNVNALLLGDSALYLCASSQGGGEQYFGPGTRLTVT.

CDR3 nucleotides: TGTGCCAGCTCACCAGGGACAGCCCAAGGTTGGGACTATGGCTACACCTTC. As protein: CASSPGTAQGWDYGYTF. The J gene is TRBJ1-2, the V gene TRBV18, with 7 bases aligning to TRBD1. The CDR3 consists of 17 residues. Germline loops: CDR1 KGHSH, CDR2 LQKENI. V lost 2 bases to trimming and J lost 3 bases; unmatched junction nucleotides: 12.

The chain has TRBV9 and TRBJ1-4, with a possible D match to TRBD1 (6 bases). Germline lookup yields CDR1 SGDLS and CDR2 YYNGEE. The CDR3 spans 15 residues. Trimming left V 3 bases short and J 8 bases short, with 17 bases between. The CDR3 nucleotides read TGTGCCAGCAGCGCTCTCCCTACAGGGAAGGAAAAACTGTTTTTT. The encoded protein is CASSALPTGKEKLFF.

The table lists this clonotype with a few counts. The rearrangement links TRBV4-3 to TRBJ2-2, with a possible D match to TRBD1 (6 bases). The V gene's germline CDR1 is LGHNA and CDR2 YSLEER. Trimming took 4 bases from V and 5 from J, leaving 14 bases between them. CDR3 length: 15 amino acids. CDR3 protein: CASSPWTVGTGELFF. The CDR3 DNA reads TGCGCCAGCAGCCCTTGGACAGTAGGGACCGGGGAGCTGTTTTTT.

This clonotype was observed many times. The V gene is TRBV29-1, the J gene TRBJ2-5; a weak D match, TRBD2 (6 bases). The CDR3 sequence is 12 residues long. Germline values: CDR1 SQVTM, CDR2 ANQGSEA. The ends were cut back, 3 bases at V and 6 bases at J, with 11 bases in the middle. The CDR3 spells CSVDREEQTQYF. DNA of the CDR3: TGCAGCGTTGACAGGGAGGAACAGACCCAGTACTTC.